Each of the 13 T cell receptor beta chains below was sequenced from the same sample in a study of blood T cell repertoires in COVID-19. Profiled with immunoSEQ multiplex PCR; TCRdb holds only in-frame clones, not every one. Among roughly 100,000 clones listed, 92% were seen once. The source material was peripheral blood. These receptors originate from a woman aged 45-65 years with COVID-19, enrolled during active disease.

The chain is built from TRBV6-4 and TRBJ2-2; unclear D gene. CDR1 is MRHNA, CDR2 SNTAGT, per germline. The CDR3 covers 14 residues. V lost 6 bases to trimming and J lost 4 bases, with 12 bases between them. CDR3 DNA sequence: TGTGCCAGCAGCCCCACCTATTTCACCGGGGAGCTGTTTTTT. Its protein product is CASSPTYFTGELFF.

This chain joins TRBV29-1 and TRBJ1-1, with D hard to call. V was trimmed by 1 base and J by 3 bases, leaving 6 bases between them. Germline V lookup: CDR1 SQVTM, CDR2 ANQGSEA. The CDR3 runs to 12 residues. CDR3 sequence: CSVEGGHTEAFF. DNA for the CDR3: TGCAGCGTTGAAGGCGGCCACACTGAAGCTTTCTTT.

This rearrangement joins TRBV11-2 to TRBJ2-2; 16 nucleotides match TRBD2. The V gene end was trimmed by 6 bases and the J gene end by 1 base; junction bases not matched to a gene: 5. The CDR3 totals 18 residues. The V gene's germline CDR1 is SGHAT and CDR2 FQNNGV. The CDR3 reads CASRQGLAGGRNTGELFF. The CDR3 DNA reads TGTGCCAGCAGACAGGGACTAGCGGGGGGGCGGAACACCGGGGAGCTGTTTTTT.

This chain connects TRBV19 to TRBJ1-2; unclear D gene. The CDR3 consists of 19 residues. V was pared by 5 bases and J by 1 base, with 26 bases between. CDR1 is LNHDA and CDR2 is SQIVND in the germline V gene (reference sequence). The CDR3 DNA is TGTGCCAGTAGTCTCTCCCAAAGAGGGTTAGGCCCCTTTAACTATGGCTACACCTTC. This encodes CASSLSQRGLGPFNYGYTF.

The DNA for the CDR3 is TGCGCCAGCAGCTTGGCACTAGCGGGGGGGCGCAATGAGCAGTTCTTC. Protein: CASSLALAGGRNEQFF. The rearrangement links TRBV5-1 to TRBJ2-1; 13 positions agree with TRBD2. V was pared by 0 bases and J by 6 bases, with 3 bases of the junction left unmatched. Per germline, CDR1 SGHRS and CDR2 YFSETQ. The CDR3 sequence is 16 residues long.

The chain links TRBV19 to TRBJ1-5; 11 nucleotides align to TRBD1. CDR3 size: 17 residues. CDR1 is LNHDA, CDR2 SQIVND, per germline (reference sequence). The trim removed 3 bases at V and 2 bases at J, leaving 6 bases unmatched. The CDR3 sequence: CASSIGQGALGNQPQHF. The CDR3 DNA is TGTGCCAGTAGTATCGGACAGGGGGCTTTGGGCAATCAGCCCCAGCATTTT.

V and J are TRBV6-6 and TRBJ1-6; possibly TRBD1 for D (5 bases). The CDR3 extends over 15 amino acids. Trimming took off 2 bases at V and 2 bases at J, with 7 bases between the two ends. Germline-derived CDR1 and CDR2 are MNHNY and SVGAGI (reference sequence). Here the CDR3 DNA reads TGTGCCAGCAGTTACGACAGACCCTATAATTCACCCCTCCACTTT. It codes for CASSYDRPYNSPLHF.

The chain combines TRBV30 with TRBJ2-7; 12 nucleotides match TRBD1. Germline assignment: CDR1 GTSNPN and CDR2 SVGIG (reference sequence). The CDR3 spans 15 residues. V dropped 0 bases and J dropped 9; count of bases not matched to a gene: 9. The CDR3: CAWSVLGDRGLVQYF. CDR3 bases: TGTGCCTGGAGTGTACTTGGGGACAGGGGGCTCGTGCAGTACTTC.

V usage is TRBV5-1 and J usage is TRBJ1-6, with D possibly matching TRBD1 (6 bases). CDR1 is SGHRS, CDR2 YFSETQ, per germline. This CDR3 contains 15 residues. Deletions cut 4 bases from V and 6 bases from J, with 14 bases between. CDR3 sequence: CASSVQPDSNSPLHF. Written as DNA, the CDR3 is TGCGCCAGCAGCGTGCAACCGGACAGTAATTCACCCCTCCACTTT.

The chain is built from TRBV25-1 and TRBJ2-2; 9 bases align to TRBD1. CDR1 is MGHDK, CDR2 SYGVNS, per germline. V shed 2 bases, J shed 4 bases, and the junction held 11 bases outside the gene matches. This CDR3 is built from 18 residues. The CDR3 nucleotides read TGTGCCAGCAGTGAAGGGGGACAGGGAAGGTACGGCACCGGGGAGCTGTTTTTT. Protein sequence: CASSEGGQGRYGTGELFF.

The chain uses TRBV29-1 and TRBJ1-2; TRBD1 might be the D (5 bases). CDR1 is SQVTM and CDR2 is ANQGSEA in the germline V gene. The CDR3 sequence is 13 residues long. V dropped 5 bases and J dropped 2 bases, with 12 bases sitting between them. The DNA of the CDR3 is TGCAGCGTTACGGGACTGATGAACTATGGCTACACCTTC. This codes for CSVTGLMNYGYTF.

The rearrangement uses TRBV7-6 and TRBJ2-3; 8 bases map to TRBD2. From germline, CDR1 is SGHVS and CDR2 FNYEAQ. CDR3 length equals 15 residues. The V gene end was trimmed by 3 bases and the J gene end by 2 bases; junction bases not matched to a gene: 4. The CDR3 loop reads CASSLRGGTTDTQYF. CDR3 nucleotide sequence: TGTGCCAGCAGCTTGCGCGGGGGGACCACAGATACGCAGTATTTT.

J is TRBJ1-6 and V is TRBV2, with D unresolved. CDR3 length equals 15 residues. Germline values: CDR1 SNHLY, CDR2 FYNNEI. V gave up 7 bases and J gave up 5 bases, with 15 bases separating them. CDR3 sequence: CASIRRLSNNSPLHF. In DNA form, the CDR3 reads TGTGCCAGCATCAGGAGGCTTTCGAATAATTCACCCCTCCACTTT.